The 13 T cell receptor beta chains listed next were all sequenced from one sample in a study of Ad26.COV2.S vaccination and SARS-CoV-2 variants. Produced via immunoSEQ multiplex PCR; TCRdb's table is partial and in-frame only. The table has about 680,000 clones, approximately 88% seen once. Sample treatment: 15 to 20 received Ad26.COV2.S at low or high dose, single or two shots; several received placebo; per-sample allocation not given. Vaccine and placebo recipients were sampled on day 63 after the first injection. Sequencing was performed on peripheral blood, taken in a trial of Ad26.COV2.S vaccine versus placebo. The origin of the receptors is a person between 18 and 60 years old who received the Ad26.COV2.S COVID-19 vaccine or a placebo.

The chain employs TRBV14 and TRBJ1-5; the D is unclear. The CDR3 totals 13 residues. CDR1 and CDR2 from the germline V gene are SGHDN and FVKESK. The V and J ends lost 3 bases and 0 bases respectively, with 3 bases between them. The CDR3 loop reads CASSQSSNQPQHF. CDR3 DNA sequence: TGTGCCAGCAGCCAGAGTAGCAATCAGCCCCAGCATTTT.

This chain joins TRBV5-1 and TRBJ2-2; 12 bases map to TRBD2. Germline values: CDR1 SGHRS, CDR2 YFSETQ. This CDR3 comprises 18 residues. The junction had 10 bases not matched to a gene; V was cut back by 2 bases and J by 5 bases. The CDR3 DNA sequence: TGCGCCAGCAGCTTCCGAGCTAGCGGGGGGGCCGGAACCGGGGAGCTGTTTTTT. It yields the protein CASSFRASGGAGTGELFF.

About this clone: Other DNA sequences in this specimen translate into the identical CDR3. The J gene is TRBJ2-5, the V gene TRBV3-1 (or the pseudogene TRBV3-2); D is unclear. The CDR3 sequence is 11 residues long. CDR1 LGHDT and CDR2 YNNKEL come from the germline V gene (reference sequence). V was clipped by 4 bases and J by 2 bases, with 2 bases between them. CDR3 in amino acids: CASSLQETQYF. The CDR3 DNA is TGTGCCAGCAGCCTTCAAGAGACCCAGTACTTC.

This chain connects TRBV6-4 to TRBJ2-1; 11 bases match TRBD1. CDR1 is MRHNA, CDR2 SNTAGT, per germline. V gave up 7 bases and J gave up 14 bases; unmatched junction bases: 16. This CDR3 has 15 amino acids. CDR3 protein: CASIPRDRGVLLKFF. CDR3 DNA sequence: TGTGCCAGCATTCCCCGGGACAGGGGGGTTCTATTAAAGTTCTTC.

The V and J genes are TRBV5-5 and TRBJ1-3, with D perhaps TRBD1 (6 bases). The germline gives CDR1 SGHKS, CDR2 YYEKEE (reference sequence). Trimming took 2 bases from V and 1 from J, leaving 16 bases between them. The CDR3 runs 17 residues. CDR3 sequence reads: CASSLVGGYSSGNTIYF. The CDR3 DNA reads as TGTGCCAGCAGCTTAGTGGGGGGCTATTCTTCTGGAAACACCATATATTTT.

The J gene is TRBJ2-7, the V gene TRBV5-1; 9 bases fit TRBD1. This CDR3 contains 15 residues. Germline CDR1 and CDR2: SGHRS and YFSETQ. V shed 3 bases, J shed 6 bases, and the junction held 10 bases outside the gene matches. Here the CDR3 DNA reads TGCGCCAGCAGCTCCCCGGGACAGGGACCCCCCGAGCAGTACTTC. This translates into CASSSPGQGPPEQYF.

This clone was recorded once. Other DNA sequences from this sample encode an identical CDR3 as well. The V call is TRBV9, the J call TRBJ2-7; D unclear. CDR1 is SGDLS, CDR2 YYNGEE, per germline. CDR3 length: 13 amino acids. Trimming shortened V by 2 bases and J by 6 bases, and 12 bases separated the two germline ends. The CDR3, as DNA: TGTGCCAGCAGCGTGGGTGGGTCCGGCGAGCAGTACTTC. This codes for CASSVGGSGEQYF.

This clone was counted a few times. The chain recombines TRBV6-4 with TRBJ2-2, with 7 bases identical to TRBD1. V lost 3 bases and J lost 4; bases outside the gene matches: 2. Germline CDR1 and CDR2: MRHNA and SNTAGT. The CDR3 sequence is 14 residues long. The CDR3 region is CASSESGGTGELFF. The CDR3 DNA follows: TGTGCCAGCAGTGAATCAGGGGGCACCGGGGAGCTGTTTTTT.

This chain links TRBV12-3 or TRBV12-4 with TRBJ1-1; no definite D call. The CDR3 contains 13 residues. With 6 bases removed from V and 1 base from J, the gap between germline ends came to 9 bases. The CDR3 DNA reads as TGTGCCAGCAGAGAACAATCGAACACTGAAGCTTTCTTT. Protein: CASREQSNTEAFF.

This chain uses TRBV5-1 with TRBJ1-6; the D is unclear. Trimming shortened V by 0 bases and J by 4 bases, and 8 bases separated the two germline ends. The CDR3 totals 15 residues. The germline gives CDR1 SGHRS, CDR2 YFSETQ. The CDR3 coding sequence is TGCGCCAGCAGCTTGGCCGACGGGTATAATTCACCCCTCCACTTT. This encodes CASSLADGYNSPLHF. The whole variable domain, remainder taken from reference TRBV5-1 and TRBJ1-6, is KAGVTQTPRYLIKTRGQQVTLSCSPISGHRSVSWYQQTPGQGLQFLFEYFSETQRNKGNFPGRFSGRQFSNSRSEMNVSTLELGDSALYLCASSLADGYNSPLHFGNGTRLTVT.

The V and J genes are TRBV2 and TRBJ1-5; the D is unclear. V gave up 3 bases and J gave up 4 bases, with 7 bases separating them. The CDR3 covers 13 residues. Germline V gene data show CDR1 as SNHLY and CDR2 as FYNNEI. CDR3 residues: CASSDGQNQPQHF. CDR3 coding DNA: TGTGCCAGCAGTGATGGGCAGAATCAGCCCCAGCATTTT.

The chain couples TRBV10-1 to TRBJ2-7, with 7 bases lining up with TRBD2. Germline V gene sequence: CDR1 WNHNN, CDR2 SYGVQD (reference sequence). CDR3 length: 16 residues. V lost 0 bases, J lost 0 bases, and 5 bases stayed unmatched. The CDR3 sequence is CASSESWEGRSYEQYF. CDR3 coding DNA: TGCGCCAGCAGTGAGTCGTGGGAGGGCCGCTCCTACGAGCAGTACTTC.

V gene TRBV10-3 combines with J gene TRBJ2-7, with D hard to call. From germline, CDR1 is ENHRY and CDR2 SYGVKD. The CDR3 is 14 residues long. V lost 7 bases and J 0 bases, leaving 13 bases between the germline ends. CDR3 amino acids: CAITPGLSSYEQYF. CDR3 nucleotides: TGTGCCATCACCCCCGGGTTAAGCTCCTACGAGCAGTACTTC.